What follows are 18 T cell receptor beta chains derived from one specimen sequenced in a study of T cell repertoires in cytomegalovirus infection. Antigens for these TCRs are unknown. TCRdb used MiXCR to reprocess the reads, holding one entry per CDR3 protein. The table has about 55,000 distinct CDR3 sequences, around 20% seen once; the top ten hold about 68%. Sequenced here: CD8+ T cells from cultured PBMCs, sampled from culture after CMV antigen stimulation. These receptors were obtained from a human donor in good health (CMV status not recorded). Some clones in this sample may be carry-over from other donors' samples.

A few counts support this clonotype. J is TRBJ2-2 and V is TRBV7-6, with 10 bases lining up with TRBD2. This CDR3 spans 17 amino acids. With 5 bases clipped from V and 2 bases from J, the junction kept 8 bases outside the gene matches. Germline values: CDR1 SGHVS, CDR2 FNYEAQ. For the CDR3, the DNA is TGTGCCAGCAGCACAACTCCACTAGCGGGAAACACCGGGGAGCTGTTTTTT. Its translation is CASSTTPLAGNTGELFF.

The chain uses TRBV7-2 and TRBJ1-2; D not resolved. Per the germline V gene, CDR1 is SGHTA and CDR2 is FQGNSA. Trimming pared 3 bases from V and 4 bases from J, leaving 9 bases between. This CDR3 has 13 amino acids. The CDR3 DNA follows: TGTGCCAGCAGCTTCGTCGGCGGCTATGGCTACACCTTC. This codes for CASSFVGGYGYTF. The complete variable domain, with remaining parts taken from reference TRBV7-2 and TRBJ1-2, reads GAGVSQSPSNKVTEKGKDVELRCDPISGHTALYWYRQSLGQGLEFLIYFQGNSAPDKSGLPSDRFSAERTGGSVSTLTIQRTQQEDSAVYLCASSFVGGYGYTFGSGTRLTVV.

This chain connects TRBV27 to TRBJ2-7, with no clear D. Trimming cost V 8 bases and J 6 bases, with 14 bases left between them. The CDR3 loop spans 12 amino acids. CDR1 MNHEY and CDR2 SMNVEV come from the germline V gene (reference sequence). The CDR3 region is CASGPQATEQYF. The CDR3 bases are TGTGCCAGCGGGCCTCAGGCAACCGAGCAGTACTTC.

This clonotype has ten or more counts. The rearrangement joins TRBV12-3 or TRBV12-4 to TRBJ1-2; D ambiguous. The CDR3 is 12 residues long. The germline V and J ends were trimmed by 5 bases and 7 bases, with 11 bases remaining between them. The CDR3, as DNA: TGTGCCAGCAGTAGACGGGTCACTGGCTACACCTTC. This gives the protein CASSRRVTGYTF.

This clonotype was detected only a few times. The V and J genes are TRBV7-9 and TRBJ2-1; D gene unclear. The CDR3 has 13 residues. Trimming took off 1 base at V and 11 bases at J, with 12 bases between the two ends. Germline assignment: CDR1 SEHNR and CDR2 FQNEAQ (reference sequence). The CDR3 sequence is CASSLGRGDQQFF. The DNA of the CDR3 is TGTGCCAGCAGCTTAGGGCGTGGCGATCAGCAGTTCTTC.

This clonotype was recorded only once. V is TRBV12-3 or TRBV12-4 and J is TRBJ1-5; no clear D gene. This CDR3 has 13 residues. V was clipped by 8 bases and J by 1 base, with 9 bases between them. The CDR3 sequence: CASGVLSNQPQHF. In DNA, the CDR3 is TGTGCCAGCGGGGTTTTGAGCAATCAGCCCCAGCATTTT.

This clonotype was counted a few times. V and J are TRBV10-3 and TRBJ2-3; D is possibly TRBD2 (6 bases). Trimming took 4 bases from V and 5 from J, leaving 13 bases between them. The CDR3 loop spans 14 amino acids. CDR1 and CDR2 (germline): ENHRY, SYGVKD. CDR3 coding DNA: TGTGCCATCAGTGTGGAGGGAATGAGAGATACGCAGTATTTT. This codes for CAISVEGMRDTQYF.

This chain uses TRBV28 with TRBJ2-1, with 13 bases aligning to TRBD2. There are 17 residues in the CDR3. The junction had 13 bases not matched to a gene; V was cut back by 6 bases and J by 8 bases. Looked up from germline, CDR1 is MDHEN and CDR2 is SYDVKM. CDR3 loop: CASSIQSRTSGSHEQFF. The CDR3 region has the DNA TGTGCCAGCAGCATTCAATCAAGGACTAGCGGGAGCCATGAGCAGTTCTTC.

This clonotype was counted between two and nine times. The chain couples TRBV5-5 to TRBJ2-1, with 9 bases aligning to TRBD1. The CDR3 runs to 15 residues. The germline V gene encodes CDR1 SGHKS and CDR2 YYEKEE (reference sequence). The V segment lost 1 base and the J segment 6 bases; nucleotides outside the gene matches: 5. CDR3 sequence: CASSLLGTGPNEQFF. The CDR3 DNA reads TGTGCCAGCAGCTTGCTTGGGACAGGGCCCAATGAGCAGTTCTTC.

V gene TRBV7-6 combines with J gene TRBJ2-5; TRBD2 might be the D (5 bases). The CDR3 has 13 residues. The V gene lost 11 bases and the J gene lost 1 base, with 14 bases spanning the gap. The germline gives CDR1 SGHVS, CDR2 FNYEAQ. The CDR3 reads CACTSGGQETQYF. DNA of the CDR3: TGTGCCTGCACAAGCGGTGGCCAAGAGACCCAGTACTTC.

This clonotype was counted many times. The chain is built from TRBV7-6 and TRBJ1-1; D not certain. The germline V and J ends were trimmed by 7 bases and 1 base, with 13 bases remaining between them. Germline V gives CDR1 SGHVS, CDR2 FNYEAQ. The CDR3 totals 14 residues. The CDR3 coding sequence is TGTGCCAGCACCGTAAATGAGGGGAACACTGAAGCTTTCTTT. Protein sequence: CASTVNEGNTEAFF. Based on the CDR3 plus reference TRBV7-6 and TRBJ1-1, the full variable domain is GAGVSQSPRYKVTKRGQDVALRCDPISGHVSLYWYRQALGQGPEFLTYFNYEAQQDKSGLPNDRFSAERPEGSISTLTIQRTEQRDSAMYRCASTVNEGNTEAFFGQGTRLTVV.

This clonotype occurred a few times. The chain employs TRBV7-2 and TRBJ2-1; 13 bases are shared with TRBD2. From germline, CDR1 is SGHTA and CDR2 FQGNSA. The V gene end was trimmed by 7 bases and the J gene end by 9 bases; junction bases not matched to a gene: 12. The CDR3 is 16 residues long. The CDR3 spells CASTGTSGRARVEQFF. CDR3 nucleotides: TGTGCCAGCACAGGAACTAGCGGGAGGGCGCGAGTTGAGCAGTTCTTC.

The genes are TRBV4-3 and TRBJ1-1; D unclear. Germline V gene sequence: CDR1 LGHNA, CDR2 YSLEER. V lost 0 bases and J 1 base, leaving 3 bases between the germline ends. The CDR3 runs to 13 residues. CDR3 region: CASSQDRNTEAFF. The DNA for the CDR3 is TGCGCCAGCAGCCAAGACAGGAACACTGAAGCTTTCTTT.

The rearrangement uses TRBV11-2 and TRBJ2-5; D is uncertain. Trimming stripped 4 bases from V and 9 bases from J, with 9 bases between. Per germline, CDR1 SGHAT and CDR2 FQNNGV. The CDR3 runs to 11 residues. The CDR3 protein is CASSSPVAQYF. The CDR3 DNA is TGTGCCAGCAGCTCTCCGGTTGCCCAGTACTTC.

The chain uses TRBV14 and TRBJ1-2; no clear D. V was pared by 1 base and J by 8 bases, with 11 bases between. Germline CDR1 is SGHDN and CDR2 is FVKESK. This CDR3 region has 13 residues. The chain's CDR3 is CASSQGALPGYTF. The CDR3 DNA sequence: TGTGCCAGCAGCCAAGGTGCACTGCCAGGCTACACCTTC. Drawing the rest from reference TRBV14 and TRBJ1-2, the complete variable domain is EAGVTQFPSHSVIEKGQTVTLRCDPISGHDNLYWYRRVMGKEIKFLLHFVKESKQDESGMPNNRFLAERTGGTYSTLKVQPAELEDSGVYFCASSQGALPGYTFGSGTRLTVV.

The chain links TRBV6-2 or TRBV6-3 to TRBJ2-7; D is unresolved. Trimming left V 6 bases short and J 1 base short, with 7 bases between. The CDR3 has 12 residues. Germline lookup yields CDR1 MNHEY and CDR2 SVGEGT. In nucleotides, the CDR3 is TGTGCCAGCAGCGGCGCATCCTACGAGCAGTACTTC. It yields the protein CASSGASYEQYF.

V usage is TRBV5-4 and J usage is TRBJ2-3; 8 nucleotides agree with TRBD1. The V and J ends lost 2 bases and 4 bases, in that order; junction bases with no gene match: 3. This CDR3 has 14 residues. Germline V gene sequence: CDR1 SGHNT, CDR2 YYREEE (reference sequence). The CDR3 coding sequence is TGTGCCAGCAGCTTCCGACAGGGGCCAGATACGCAGTATTTT. Protein: CASSFRQGPDTQYF.

The chain recombines TRBV7-2 with TRBJ2-7; weak D call: TRBD2 (6 bases). CDR3 length: 15 amino acids. Trimming removed 3 bases from V and 0 bases from J, with 12 bases in between. Germline V gives CDR1 SGHTA, CDR2 FQGNSA. The CDR3 DNA sequence: TGTGCCAGCAGCTTTTCCCTAGCGAGCTCCTACGAGCAGTACTTC. Translated: CASSFSLASSYEQYF.